This T cell receptor (beta chain) was identified during a study of control samples from healthy donors and cancer patients. Germline assignment: CDR1 SGHAT and CDR2 FQNNGV. The ends lost 4 bases at V and 4 bases at J; junction bases unmatched: 9. This CDR3 comprises 16 residues. TCRdb's copy holds only in-frame clones and misses some; the assay was immunoSEQ multiplex PCR. The profile shows 120,000 or so clones, over 75% of them singletons. The genes are TRBV11-2 and TRBJ2-1, with 8 bases lining up with TRBD2. The receptor comes from a man younger than 30 in good health. Sequencing was carried out using blood. Here the CDR3 reads CASSSLLADSYNEQFF. The CDR3 nucleotides are TGTGCCAGCAGCTCCCTACTAGCGGACTCTTACAATGAGCAGTTCTTC.